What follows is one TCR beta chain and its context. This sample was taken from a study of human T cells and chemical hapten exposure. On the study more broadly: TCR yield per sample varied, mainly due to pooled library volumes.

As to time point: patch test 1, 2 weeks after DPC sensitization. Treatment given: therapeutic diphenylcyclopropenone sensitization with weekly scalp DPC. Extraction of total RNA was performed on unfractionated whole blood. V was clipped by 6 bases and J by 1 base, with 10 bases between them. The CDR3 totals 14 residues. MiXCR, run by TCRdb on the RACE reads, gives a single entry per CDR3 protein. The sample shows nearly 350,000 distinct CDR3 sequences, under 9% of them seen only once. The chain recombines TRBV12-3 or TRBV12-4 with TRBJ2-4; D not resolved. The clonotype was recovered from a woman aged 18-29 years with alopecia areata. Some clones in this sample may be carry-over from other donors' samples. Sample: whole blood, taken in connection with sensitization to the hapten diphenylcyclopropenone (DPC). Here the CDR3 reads CASSAAEAKNIQYF. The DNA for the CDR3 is TGTGCCAGCAGCGCTGCAGAGGCCAAAAACATTCAGTACTTC.